The rows below give T cell receptor beta chains drawn from one sample of a study of OX40 agonist ivuxolimab in advanced cancers. The protocol was immunoSEQ multiplex PCR, while the TCRdb copy is restricted to in-frame clones and leaves out a portion. The sample has under 150,000 clones; less than 95% are singletons. This sample comprised CD4+ or CD8+ T cells sorted from blood, obtained in a trial of the OX40 agonist ivuxolimab. The origin of the receptors is an adult with an advanced solid tumor such as melanoma, head and neck, liver or kidney cancer. Both conserved end residues are part of each CDR3. The D gene is left open where the match is weak. Not all rows give a size; the values are once, few, many and, for expanded clones, a class.

TRBJ1-1 . . TRBV5-1 TGCGCCAGCAGCGTATTACAGGGATTGAACACTGAAGCTTTCTTT CASSVLQGLNTEAFF
TRBJ2-1 . . TRBV5-1 TGCGCCAGCAGCTTGGTGGGTAATCCCTACAATGAGCAGTTCTTC CASSLVGNPYNEQFF
TRBJ1-1 . . TRBV28 TGTGCCACCATTCGGGGGGGCGCGGGGAACACTGAAGCTTTCTTT CATIRGGAGNTEAFF
TRBJ2-7 TRBD2 . TRBV5-6 TGTGCCAGCACTTGGGAGGGCGAGCAGTACTTC CASTWEGEQYF
TRBJ2-7 TRBD2 . TRBV5-4 TGTGCCAGCAGCTACGGCGGGAGGGCCTCCTACGAGCAGTACTTC CASSYGGRASYEQYF
TRBJ1-2 TRBD1 . TRBV11-2 TGTGCCAGCAGCTTAGGAAGGGGAACAGGGGGCCTCGGCTATGGCTACACCTTC CASSLGRGTGGLGYGYTF
TRBJ2-1 . . TRBV7-8 TGTGCCAGCAACCTCGGCACGTCTGCCCTCTACAATGAGCAGTTCTTC CASNLGTSALYNEQFF
TRBJ2-2 . . TRBV7-2 TGTGCCAGCAGCTTGAGACAGGCGGCGAACACCGGGGAGCTGTTTTTT CASSLRQAANTGELFF
TRBJ2-3 . . TRBV28 TGTGCCAGCTCGGATTCCGGGACTTTGGGTACGCAGTATTTT CASSDSGTLGTQYF
TRBJ2-5 . . TRBV9 TGTGCCAGCAATACCCCCGGGTTCCAAGAGACCCAGTACTTC CASNTPGFQETQYF
TRBJ2-1 . . TRBV10-3 TGTGCCATCAGTGAGTCAACACTAGGAATCAATGAGCAGTTCTTC CAISESTLGINEQFF
TRBJ1-2 . . TRBV27 TGTGCCAGCAGTTTCAGAGCCAACTATGGCTACACCTTC CASSFRANYGYTF
TRBJ1-1 . . TRBV6-6 TGTGCCAGCAGTAGAGGGAATGGAAACACTGAAGCTTTCTTT CASSRGNGNTEAFF
TRBJ2-5 . . TRBV7-2 TGTGCCAGCAGCCTCGGGCTGGAGACCCAGTACTTC CASSLGLETQYF
TRBJ2-7 TRBD2 . TRBV11-2 TGTGCCAGCAGCATCTTTATAGCGGGACTCGCCTACGAGCAGTACTTC CASSIFIAGLAYEQYF
TRBJ1-2 . . TRBV6-6 TGTGCCAGCAGTTACTCTGGGACACTTCCTCCTGGCTACACCTTC CASSYSGTLPPGYTF
TRBJ2-7 TRBD1 . TRBV6-5 TGTGCCAGCAGTTACGGACAGGGGGCCGAGCAGTACTTC CASSYGQGAEQYF
TRBJ2-3 . . TRBV27 TGTGCCAGCAGTTGGGGCCATGACAGCCCCCTCCGTACGCAGTATTTT CASSWGHDSPLRTQYF
TRBJ2-7 TRBD1 . TRBV5-1 TGCGCCAGCAGCTACGGGACAGGGAACTACGAGCAGTACTTC CASSYGTGNYEQYF
TRBJ2-3 . . TRBV30 TGTGCCTGGAGTCGGGGCAGGGGCACAGATACGCAGTATTTT CAWSRGRGTDTQYF
TRBJ2-7 . . TRBV28 TGTGCCAGCAGTCCCGGTGCGGCGGTCAGCTCCTACGAGCAGTACTTC CASSPGAAVSSYEQYF
TRBJ1-3 . . TRBV18 TGTGCCAGCTCCCCACCGTCCGTCCCGGGCGGAAACACCATATATTTT CASSPPSVPGGNTIYF
TRBJ1-1 . once TRBV5-1 TGCGCCAGCCAACCCCATGAGGTTAACACTGAAGCTTTCTTT CASQPHEVNTEAFF
TRBJ2-2 . . TRBV7-2 TGTGCCAGCAACTTTATGGACACCGGGGAGCTGTTTTTT CASNFMDTGELFF
TRBJ1-1 . . TRBV28 TGTGCCAGCAGTTGGCCGCGCATGAACACTGAAGCTTTCTTT CASSWPRMNTEAFF
TRBJ2-7 TRBD2 . TRBV4-2 TGTGCCAGCAGCCAGGCGACTAGCGGGGGTGCCTACGAGCAGTACTTC CASSQATSGGAYEQYF
TRBJ2-2 TRBD1 . TRBV9 TGTGCCAGCAGTCAAACACAGGGGGCGCAGAGCGGGGAGCTGTTTTTT CASSQTQGAQSGELFF
TRBJ1-5 . . TRBV7-9 TGTGCCAGCAGCGGCGACAGCAACAATCAGCCCCAGCATTTT CASSGDSNNQPQHF
TRBJ1-4 . . TRBV5-4 TGTGCCAGCAGAATGGTTGGGGACGAAAAACTGTTTTTT CASRMVGDEKLFF
TRBJ1-1 . . TRBV28 TGTGCCAGCAGTTGGGCCAGTAAGACTGAAGCTTTCTTT CASSWASKTEAFF
TRBJ1-1 . . TRBV20-1 TGCAGTGCTCCATCTTACACTGAAGCTTTCTTT CSAPSYTEAFF
TRBJ2-1 TRBD2 . TRBV4-2 TGTGCCAGCAGCCCCCTAGGAGTAGCGGGAAACAATGAGCAGTTCTTC CASSPLGVAGNNEQFF